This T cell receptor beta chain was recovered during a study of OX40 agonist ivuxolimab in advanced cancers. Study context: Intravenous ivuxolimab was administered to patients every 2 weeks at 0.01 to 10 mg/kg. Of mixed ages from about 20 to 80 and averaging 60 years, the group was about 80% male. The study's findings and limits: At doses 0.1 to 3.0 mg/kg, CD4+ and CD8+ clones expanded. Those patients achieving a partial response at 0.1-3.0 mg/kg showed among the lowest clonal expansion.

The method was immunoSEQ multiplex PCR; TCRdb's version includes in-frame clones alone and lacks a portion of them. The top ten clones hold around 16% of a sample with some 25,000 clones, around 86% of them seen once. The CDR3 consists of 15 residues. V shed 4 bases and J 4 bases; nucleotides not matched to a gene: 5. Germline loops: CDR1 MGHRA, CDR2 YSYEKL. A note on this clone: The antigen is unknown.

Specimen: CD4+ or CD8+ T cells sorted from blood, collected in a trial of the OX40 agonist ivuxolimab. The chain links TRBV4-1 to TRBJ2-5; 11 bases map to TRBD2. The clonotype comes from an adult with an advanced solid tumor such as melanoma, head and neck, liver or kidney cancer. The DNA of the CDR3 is TGCGCCAGCAGCCTCTCCCTAGCGGGGGGAGAGACCCAGTACTTC. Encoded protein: CASSLSLAGGETQYF.